This is a list of T cell receptor beta chains from one sample in a study of T cells in localized non-small cell lung cancer. Measured with immunoSEQ multiplex PCR; TCRdb has only the in-frame clones, and not every one. Altogether approximately 26,000 clones are present, more than 75% being singletons, with the ten largest covering roughly 4.5%. Sample: peripheral blood, taken before any cancer treatment. These receptors came from a woman aged 40 to 75 with stage I lung adenocarcinoma. The CDR3 runs from the conserved cysteine through the conserved F or W. Fields, in order: CDR3 length, J gene, V gene, clone size, D gene, CDR3 protein, CDR3 DNA. D genes are given only for firm matches. Rows may omit the clone size; those that give it use once, few, many or a size class.

>14|TRBJ2-7|TRBV7-2|.|.
CASSEVGTSYEQYF
TGTGCCAGCAGCGAGGTGGGCACTTCCTACGAGCAGTACTTC
>13|TRBJ2-2|TRBV9|.|.
CASSVYVTGELFF
TGTGCCAGCAGCGTCTACGTCACCGGGGAGCTGTTTTTT
>13|TRBJ1-5|TRBV7-3|.|.
CASSSEPGQPQHF
TGTGCCAGCAGCTCAGAGCCCGGGCAGCCCCAGCATTTT
>13|TRBJ2-7|TRBV2|.|.
CASGTVGSAEQYF
TGTGCCAGCGGGACTGTTGGCAGTGCCGAGCAGTACTTC
>16|TRBJ1-3|TRBV9|.|TRBD1
CASSPPGTGSGNTIYF
TGTGCCAGCAGCCCCCCCGGGACAGGCTCTGGAAACACCATATATTTT
>15|TRBJ1-2|TRBV11-3|.|.
CASSLDDGGEYGYTF
TGTGCCAGCAGCTTAGATGACGGGGGCGAATATGGCTACACCTTC
>14|TRBJ1-1|TRBV10-3|few|.
CAISEAAMNTEAFF
TGTGCCATCAGTGAGGCAGCCATGAACACTGAAGCTTTCTTT
>16|TRBJ1-4|TRBV5-1|.|.
CASSLLGPTVNEKLFF
TGCGCCAGCAGCCTCCTCGGACCTACAGTCAATGAAAAACTGTTTTTT
>17|TRBJ2-1|TRBV10-3|.|TRBD2
CAIKATSGGALYNEQFF
TGTGCCATCAAGGCGACTAGCGGGGGGGCATTGTACAATGAGCAGTTCTTC
>13|TRBJ1-1|TRBV7-9|.|.
CASSSWVEAEAFF
TGTGCCAGCAGCTCATGGGTGGAGGCTGAAGCTTTCTTT
>16|TRBJ1-5|TRBV7-8|.|.
CASSSLDMYSNQPQHF
TGTGCCAGCAGCTCATTGGACATGTATAGCAATCAGCCCCAGCATTTT
>13|TRBJ1-1|TRBV2|.|.
CATCGQMNTEAFF
TGTGCCACCTGTGGACAGATGAACACTGAAGCTTTCTTT
>15|TRBJ2-3|TRBV19|.|TRBD2
CASSTSGGSRATQYF
TGTGCCAGTAGTACCTCGGGCGGGAGTAGGGCTACGCAGTATTTT
>14|TRBJ2-5|TRBV4-3|.|.
CASSQDVAKETQYF
TGCGCCAGCAGCCAAGACGTGGCGAAAGAGACCCAGTACTTC
>14|TRBJ1-1|TRBV5-1|once|TRBD1
CASSLWDSNTEAFF
TGCGCCAGCAGCTTGTGGGACAGTAACACTGAAGCTTTCTTT
>10|TRBJ2-1|TRBV2|.|.
CASSEVGQFF
TGTGCCAGCAGTGAGGTGGGGCAGTTCTTC
>15|TRBJ2-3|TRBV6-6|.|.
CASSYFRDGTDTQYF
TGTGCCAGCAGTTATTTCCGGGACGGCACAGATACGCAGTATTTT
>16|TRBJ2-3|TRBV2|.|.
CASSEVGGWGTDTQYF
TGTGCCAGCAGTGAAGTAGGGGGTTGGGGCACAGATACGCAGTATTTT
>14|TRBJ1-5|TRBV15|.|TRBD1
CATSSTGVGQPQHF
TGTGCCACCAGCAGCACAGGGGTGGGTCAGCCCCAGCATTTT
>15|TRBJ2-7|TRBV7-9|.|TRBD1
CASSLAGTVFYEQYF
TGTGCCAGCAGCTTAGCCGGGACAGTATTCTACGAGCAGTACTTC
>16|TRBJ1-2|TRBV6-5|.|.
CASSYHWAATSYGYTF
TGTGCCAGCAGTTATCACTGGGCGGCCACCAGCTATGGCTACACCTTC
>16|TRBJ1-3|TRBV7-2|.|TRBD1
CASNPKGQGSGNTIYF
TGTGCCAGCAACCCGAAGGGACAGGGTTCCGGAAACACCATATATTTT
>12|TRBJ1-1|TRBV6-5|few|.
CASSLSGKPAFF
TGTGCCAGCAGTTTGTCAGGGAAACCGGCTTTCTTT
>9|TRBJ1-2|TRBV6-1|.|.
CAGGYGYTF
TGTGCCGGTGGCTATGGCTACACCTTC
>13|TRBJ1-2|TRBV19|.|.
CASSTQAFYGYTF
TGTGCCAGTAGTACGCAGGCGTTCTATGGCTACACCTTC
>16|TRBJ2-7|TRBV2|few|.
CASSEAGSASSYEQYF
TGTGCCAGCAGTGAAGCTGGGTCAGCGAGCTCCTACGAGCAGTACTTC
>16|TRBJ1-4|TRBV5-1|.|.
CASSEGRRGTNEKLFF
TGCGCCAGCAGCGAGGGGCGCAGGGGAACTAATGAAAAACTGTTTTTT
>14|TRBJ2-2|TRBV5-1|.|.
CASSLGSRTGELFF
TGCGCCAGCAGCTTAGGTAGCCGCACCGGGGAGCTGTTTTTT
>14|TRBJ2-4|TRBV18|.|.
CASSPRGAKNIQYF
TGTGCCAGCTCACCGAGGGGAGCCAAAAACATTCAGTACTTC
>14|TRBJ1-5|TRBV30|once|.
CAWSHKWGGQPQHF
TGTGCCTGGAGTCATAAGTGGGGCGGTCAGCCCCAGCATTTT
>14|TRBJ1-1|TRBV2|few|TRBD1
CASTRTGRNTEAFF
TGTGCCAGCACGCGGACAGGACGGAACACTGAAGCTTTCTTT
>18|TRBJ2-1|TRBV4-1|few|.
CASSQGDPRGLGVNEQFF
TGCGCCAGCAGCCAAGGAGACCCCAGGGGCTTGGGGGTCAATGAGCAGTTCTTC
>16|TRBJ2-1|TRBV6-5|.|TRBD2
CASSYTRSGGVNEQFF
TGTGCCAGCAGTTACACCCGTAGCGGGGGGGTAAATGAGCAGTTCTTC
>14|TRBJ2-2|TRBV6-6|.|TRBD1
CASSWDRVTGELFF
TGTGCCAGCAGCTGGGACAGGGTCACCGGGGAGCTGTTTTTT
>14|TRBJ2-2|TRBV7-2|once|.
CASSSSLGSGELFF
TGTGCCAGCAGCTCCTCGTTGGGCAGCGGGGAGCTGTTTTTT
>15|TRBJ2-2|TRBV6-6|.|TRBD1
CASISRTGNTGELFF
TGTGCCAGCATTTCACGGACAGGGAACACCGGGGAGCTGTTTTTT
>14|TRBJ1-5|TRBV15|.|.
CATSRAGKDQPQHF
TGTGCCACCAGCAGAGCAGGGAAGGATCAGCCCCAGCATTTT
>16|TRBJ2-3|TRBV7-2|once|.
CASSPPGGRSGDTQYF
TGTGCCAGCAGCCCCCCAGGAGGGCGTTCGGGAGATACGCAGTATTTT
>18|TRBJ2-3|TRBV7-9|.|TRBD2
CASSILRTSSPNTDTQYF
TGTGCCAGCAGCATACTTAGGACTAGCTCACCAAACACAGATACGCAGTATTTT
>14|TRBJ2-3|TRBV12-5|.|.
CASGSPGPTDTQYF
TGTGCTAGTGGTTCACCGGGACCCACAGATACGCAGTATTTT
>12|TRBJ1-5|TRBV7-8|.|.
CASSDEEQPQHF
TGTGCCAGCAGCGACGAGGAACAGCCCCAGCATTTT
>10|TRBJ2-5|TRBV20-1|.|.
CSAREETQYF
TGCAGTGCTAGAGAAGAGACCCAGTACTTC
>16|TRBJ1-3|TRBV18|.|.
CASSPRSTRLGNTIYF
TGTGCCAGCTCACCACGAAGTACCAGACTGGGAAACACCATATATTTT
>14|TRBJ2-5|TRBV6-6|.|.
CASWTQGGGETQYF
TGTGCCAGCTGGACCCAGGGGGGCGGAGAGACCCAGTACTTC
>15|TRBJ1-6|TRBV11-2|.|.
CASSLVLGPGSPLHF
TGTGCCAGCAGCTTAGTTTTAGGTCCAGGATCACCCCTCCACTTT
>13|TRBJ1-2|TRBV11-2|.|TRBD1
CASSLGGQGGYTF
TGTGCCAGCAGCTTAGGAGGACAGGGAGGCTACACCTTC